This T cell receptor (beta chain) originates from a study of Graves' ophthalmopathy and Graves' hyperthyroidism. Overall study findings and caveats: Ophthalmopathy progression prediction by the model yielded a sensitivity of more than 60% and a specificity of about 72%. Cross-validated, the 13-signature model showed 87.88%/81.08% sensitivity/specificity, and 80%/75% in the test set.

RNA served as the template for amplifying TCR beta CDR3 regions. HTBI-primed RT-PCR formed the first round, and a multiplex PCR formed the second. TCRdb reanalysed the multiplex PCR reads using MiXCR and keeps one entry per CDR3 protein. The sample records around 600,000 distinct CDR3 sequences, more than 40% being singletons. Diagnosis was based on clinical symptoms, serum thyroxine, TRAb, thyroid ultrasound and orbital computed tomography. The CDR3 runs 18 residues. Trimming shortened V by 1 base and J by 0 bases, and 14 bases separated the two germline ends. Germline V lookup: CDR1 SGHRS, CDR2 YFSETQ. For this clonotype: The antigen is undetermined.

The sequencing input was peripheral blood. The sequence was collected from an adult man with Graves' ophthalmopathy. The chain carries TRBV5-1 and TRBJ2-6; a possible D gene is TRBD1 (6 bases). The CDR3 loop is CASSLSLGQSSGANVLTF. CDR3 DNA: TGCGCCAGCAGCTTGAGTTTAGGACAGAGCTCTGGGGCCAACGTCCTGACTTTC.